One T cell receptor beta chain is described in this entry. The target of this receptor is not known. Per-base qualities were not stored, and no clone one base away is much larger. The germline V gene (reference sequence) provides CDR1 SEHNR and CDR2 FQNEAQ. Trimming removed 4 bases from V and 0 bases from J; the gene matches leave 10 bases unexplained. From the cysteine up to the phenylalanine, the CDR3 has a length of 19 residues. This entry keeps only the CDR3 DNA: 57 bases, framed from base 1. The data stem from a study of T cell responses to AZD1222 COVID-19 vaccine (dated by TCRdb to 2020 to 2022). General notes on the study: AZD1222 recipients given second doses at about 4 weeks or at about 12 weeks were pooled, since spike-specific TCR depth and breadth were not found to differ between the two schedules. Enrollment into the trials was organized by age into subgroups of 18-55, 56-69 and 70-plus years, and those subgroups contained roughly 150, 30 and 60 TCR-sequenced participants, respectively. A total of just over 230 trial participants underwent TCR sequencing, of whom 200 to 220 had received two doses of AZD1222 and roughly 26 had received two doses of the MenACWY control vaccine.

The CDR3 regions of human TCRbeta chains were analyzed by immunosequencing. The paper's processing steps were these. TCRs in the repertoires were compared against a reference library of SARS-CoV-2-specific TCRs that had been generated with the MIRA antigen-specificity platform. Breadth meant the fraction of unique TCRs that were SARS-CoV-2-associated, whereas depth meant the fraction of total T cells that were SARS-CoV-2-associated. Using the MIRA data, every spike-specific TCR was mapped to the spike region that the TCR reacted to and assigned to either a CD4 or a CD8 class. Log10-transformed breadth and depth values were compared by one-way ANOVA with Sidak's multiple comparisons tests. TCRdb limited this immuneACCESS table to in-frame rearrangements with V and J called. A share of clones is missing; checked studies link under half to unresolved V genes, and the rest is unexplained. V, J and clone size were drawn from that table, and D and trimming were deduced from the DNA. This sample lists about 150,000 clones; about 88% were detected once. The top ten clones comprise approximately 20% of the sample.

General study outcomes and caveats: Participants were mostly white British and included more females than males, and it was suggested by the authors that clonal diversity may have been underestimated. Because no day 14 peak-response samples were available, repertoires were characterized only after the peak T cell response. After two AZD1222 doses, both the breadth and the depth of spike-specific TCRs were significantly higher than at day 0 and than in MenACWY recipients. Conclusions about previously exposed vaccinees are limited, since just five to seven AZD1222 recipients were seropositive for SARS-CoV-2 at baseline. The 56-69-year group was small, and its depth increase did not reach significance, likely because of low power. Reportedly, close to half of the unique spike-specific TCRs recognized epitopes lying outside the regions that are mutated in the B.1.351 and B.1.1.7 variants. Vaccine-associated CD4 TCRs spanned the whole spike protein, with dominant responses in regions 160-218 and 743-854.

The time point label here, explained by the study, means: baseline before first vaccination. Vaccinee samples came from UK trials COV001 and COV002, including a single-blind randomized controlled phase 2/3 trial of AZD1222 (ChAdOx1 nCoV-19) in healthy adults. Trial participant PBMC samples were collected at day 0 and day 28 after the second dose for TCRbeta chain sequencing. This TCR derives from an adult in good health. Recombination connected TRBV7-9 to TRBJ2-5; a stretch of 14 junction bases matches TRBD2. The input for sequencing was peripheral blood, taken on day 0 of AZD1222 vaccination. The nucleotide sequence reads TGTGCCAGCAGCTCACCAGAGGGACTAGCGGGAGTGTACCAAGAGACCCAGTACTTC. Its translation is CASSSPEGLAGVYQETQYF.